The 17 T cell receptor beta chains below come from one sample, sequenced in a study of blood T cell repertoires in COVID-19. The data were produced by immunoSEQ multiplex PCR, yet TCRdb's version contains in-frame clones alone and is incomplete. The repertoire holds roughly 230,000 clones, with approximately 85% as singletons. The specimen sequenced was PBMCs or T cells enriched from blood (not recorded which). These receptors all come from a woman aged 50 to 65 who had been exposed to COVID-19.

The chain is built from TRBV27 and TRBJ2-1; 12 bases are a match to TRBD2. Germline CDR1 and CDR2: MNHEY and SMNVEV (reference sequence). The CDR3 loop spans 15 amino acids. Trimming removed 6 bases from V and 5 bases from J; junction bases left unmatched: 5. The CDR3 DNA sequence: TGTGCCAGCAGCCTACTAGCGGGGGGTCACAATGAGCAGTTCTTC. Translation: CASSLLAGGHNEQFF.

The chain couples TRBV19 to TRBJ1-1; 8 bases align to TRBD1. The V gene end was trimmed by 7 bases and the J gene end by 0 bases; junction bases not matched to a gene: 7. The germline V gene encodes CDR1 LNHDA and CDR2 SQIVND (reference sequence). The length of the CDR3 is 15 residues. The CDR3 here is CASTLRTGMNTEAFF. The CDR3 coding sequence is TGTGCCAGTACCTTACGGACAGGGATGAACACTGAAGCTTTCTTT.

The chain recombines TRBV10-1 with TRBJ2-3; 7 nucleotides agree with TRBD2. Germline V CDR1 and CDR2: WNHNN, SYGVQD (reference sequence). The CDR3 is 13 amino acids. V gave up 6 bases and J gave up 3 bases; unmatched junction bases: 3. The CDR3 sequence: CASRGAGTDTQYF. The CDR3, as DNA: TGCGCCAGCAGGGGAGCGGGGACAGATACGCAGTATTTT.

This clone was counted a single time. The rearrangement uses TRBV30 and TRBJ1-2; TRBD1 might be the D (5 bases). CDR3 size: 13 residues. CDR1 and CDR2 from the germline V gene are GTSNPN and SVGIG (reference sequence). The germline V and J ends were trimmed by 3 bases and 5 bases, with 13 bases remaining between them. The DNA of the CDR3 is TGTGCCTGGAGCCCCCAGGGCAGGTATGGCTACACCTTC. Its translation is CAWSPQGRYGYTF.

The rearrangement joins TRBV29-1 to TRBJ1-2; D call uncertain. The germline gives CDR1 SQVTM, CDR2 ANQGSEA. This CDR3 spans 12 amino acids. The germline V and J ends were trimmed by 6 bases and 1 base, with 9 bases remaining between them. The CDR3 here is CSVADNNYGYTF. As DNA, the CDR3 is TGCAGCGTCGCCGACAATAACTATGGCTACACCTTC. The full variable domain, with the rest looked up from reference TRBV29-1 and TRBJ1-2, is SAVISQKPSRDICQRGTSLTIQCQVDSQVTMMFWYRQQPGQSLTLIATANQGSEATYESGFVIDKFPISRPNLTFSTLTVSNMSPEDSSIYLCSVADNNYGYTFGSGTRLTVV.

The V gene is TRBV5-1, the J gene TRBJ2-1; D uncertain. V was pared by 5 bases and J by 1 base, with 16 bases between. The V gene's germline CDR1 is SGHRS and CDR2 YFSETQ. The CDR3 runs to 16 residues. The CDR3 DNA reads as TGCGCCAGCAGACTGTCAATCCCGCCTTCCTACAATGAGCAGTTCTTC. Protein sequence: CASRLSIPPSYNEQFF. The whole variable domain, filled in from reference TRBV5-1 and TRBJ2-1, reads KAGVTQTPRYLIKTRGQQVTLSCSPISGHRSVSWYQQTPGQGLQFLFEYFSETQRNKGNFPGRFSGRQFSNSRSEMNVSTLELGDSALYLCASRLSIPPSYNEQFFGPGTRLTVL.

This chain uses TRBV27 with TRBJ2-7, with TRBD1 matching over 9 bases. Germline V CDR1 and CDR2: MNHEY, SMNVEV (reference sequence). CDR3 length equals 12 residues. V dropped 4 bases and J dropped 7; count of bases not matched to a gene: 2. Here the CDR3 DNA reads TGTGCCAGCAGTTCGACAGGGGGTGAGCAGTACTTC. Its translation: CASSSTGGEQYF.

The CDR3 coding sequence is TGCGCCAGCAGCCAAGATCTCGCGGGCTTTAATGAAAAACTGTTTTTT. Its translation is CASSQDLAGFNEKLFF. This sequence joins TRBV4-1 and TRBJ1-4; the D is unclear. Trimming cost V 0 bases and J 4 bases, with 12 bases left between them. Germline V gene lookup returns CDR1 MGHRA and CDR2 YSYEKL. The CDR3 extends over 16 amino acids.

The chain combines TRBV10-2 with TRBJ2-5, with no clear D. The V gene's germline CDR1 is WSHSY and CDR2 SAAADI. The V and J ends lost 2 bases and 5 bases respectively, with 12 bases between them. There are 14 residues in the CDR3. The CDR3 nucleotides read TGCGCCAGCAGTGAGACCGGGTTCCGGGAGACCCAGTACTTC. This encodes CASSETGFRETQYF.

CDR3 in DNA: TGTGCCAGCAGCGTAGGGACAGGTTACAACTATGGCTACACCTTC. Its protein product is CASSVGTGYNYGYTF. The chain employs TRBV9 and TRBJ1-2, with TRBD1 matching over 7 bases. Per the germline V gene, CDR1 is SGDLS and CDR2 is YYNGEE. The V gene end was trimmed by 0 bases and the J gene end by 2 bases; junction bases not matched to a gene: 4. The CDR3 spans 15 residues.

The chain links TRBV9 to TRBJ1-3; unclear D gene. With 0 bases removed from V and 0 bases from J, the gap between germline ends came to 7 bases. This CDR3 comprises 15 residues. CDR1 is SGDLS and CDR2 is YYNGEE in the germline V gene. CDR3 in amino acids: CASSVAPDSGNTIYF. CDR3 DNA sequence: TGTGCCAGCAGCGTAGCTCCAGACTCTGGAAACACCATATATTTT.

The chain employs TRBV3-1 (or the pseudogene TRBV3-2) and TRBJ2-1; 8 bases fit TRBD2. The CDR3 is 19 residues long. Trimming cost V 0 bases and J 0 bases; bases outside gene matches: 10. Per germline, CDR1 LGHDT and CDR2 YNNKEL (reference sequence). The CDR3 is CASSQDDGSGESSYNEQFF. As DNA, the CDR3 is TGTGCCAGCAGCCAAGATGATGGTAGCGGGGAGAGCTCCTACAATGAGCAGTTCTTC.

This chain joins TRBV4-3 and TRBJ1-2; 7 bases map to TRBD1. The trim removed 0 bases at V and 4 bases at J, leaving 5 bases unmatched. From germline, CDR1 is LGHNA and CDR2 YSLEER. The CDR3 covers 15 residues. In DNA form, the CDR3 reads TGCGCCAGCAGCCAAGATTTCGGACAGGTCTATGGCTACACCTTC. Translation gives CASSQDFGQVYGYTF.

The rearrangement links TRBV15 to TRBJ1-3, with D unresolved. Trimming left V 3 bases short and J 0 bases short, with 6 bases between. The CDR3 sequence is 14 residues long. Per germline, CDR1 LNHNV and CDR2 YYDKDF (reference sequence). The CDR3 region is CATSSVNSGNTIYF. The CDR3 bases are TGTGCCACCAGCAGCGTAAACTCTGGAAACACCATATATTTT.

This chain joins TRBV7-7 and TRBJ2-5; TRBD1 matches at 7 bases. The trim removed 1 base at V and 4 bases at J, leaving 6 bases unmatched. The germline V gene encodes CDR1 SSHAT and CDR2 FNYEAQ (reference sequence). The CDR3 totals 15 residues. The CDR3: CASSLDRAGGETQYF. CDR3 DNA sequence: TGTGCCAGCAGCTTAGATAGGGCAGGGGGAGAGACCCAGTACTTC. Complete variable domain (other parts from reference TRBV7-7 and TRBJ2-5): GAGVSQSPRYKVTKRGQDVTLRCDPISSHATLYWYQQALGQGPEFLTYFNYEAQPDKSGLPSDRFSAERPEGSISTLTIQRTEQRDSAMYRCASSLDRAGGETQYFGPGTRLLVL.

This rearrangement joins TRBV19 to TRBJ1-1; D is perhaps TRBD1 (5 bases). The CDR3 loop spans 13 amino acids. The germline CDR1 and CDR2 sequences are LNHDA and SQIVND (reference sequence). Trimming removed 8 bases at V and 5 bases at J, with 15 bases between. CDR3 nucleotides: TGTGCCAGTGGGCAGGGAAAGGGTACTGAAGCTTTCTTT. Residues: CASGQGKGTEAFF.

The chain links TRBV3-1 (or the pseudogene TRBV3-2) to TRBJ2-5; TRBD1 matches at 8 bases. The length of the CDR3 is 15 residues. Per the germline V gene, CDR1 is LGHDT and CDR2 is YNNKEL (reference sequence). V was pared by 4 bases and J by 7 bases, with 11 bases of the junction left unmatched. The CDR3 reads CASSPHLGQGGTQYF. The CDR3 DNA follows: TGTGCCAGCAGCCCTCACCTTGGACAGGGTGGGACCCAGTACTTC.